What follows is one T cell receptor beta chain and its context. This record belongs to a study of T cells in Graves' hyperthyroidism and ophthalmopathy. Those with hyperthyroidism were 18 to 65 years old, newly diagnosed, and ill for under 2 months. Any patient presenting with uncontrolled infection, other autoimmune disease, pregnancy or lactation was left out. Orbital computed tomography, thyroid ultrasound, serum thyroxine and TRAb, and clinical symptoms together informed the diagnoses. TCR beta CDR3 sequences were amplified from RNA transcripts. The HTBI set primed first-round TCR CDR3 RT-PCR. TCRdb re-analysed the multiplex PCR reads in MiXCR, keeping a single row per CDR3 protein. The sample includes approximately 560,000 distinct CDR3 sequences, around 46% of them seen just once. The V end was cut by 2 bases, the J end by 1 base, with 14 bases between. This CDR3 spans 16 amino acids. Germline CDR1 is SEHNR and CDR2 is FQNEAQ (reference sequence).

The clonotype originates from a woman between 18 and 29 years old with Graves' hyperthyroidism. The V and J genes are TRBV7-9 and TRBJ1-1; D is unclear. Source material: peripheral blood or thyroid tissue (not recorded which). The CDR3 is CASSLRSVGGNTEAFF. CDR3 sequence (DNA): TGTGCCAGCAGCTTAAGATCGGTTGGAGGGAACACTGAAGCTTTCTTT.